Presented here are 12 T cell receptor beta chains from one specimen sequenced in a study of molecular identifiers for immune sequencing clone quantification. TCRdb recomputed calls from the PCR reads with MiXCR, one row per CDR3 protein. The sample shows about 68,000 distinct CDR3 sequences, around 18% of them seen only once. The material sequenced was naive CD8+ T cells from blood, with Jurkat cell RNA spiked in. Stated subset: FACS-sorted CD8+CD4-CCR7+CD45RA+ naive T cells. The source of these receptors is a human donor in good health. Some libraries in this study had Jurkat cell RNA spiked in.

This clonotype was counted at least ten times. This chain uses TRBV10-2 with TRBJ2-1, with 12 bases lining up with TRBD2. The CDR3 extends over 16 amino acids. Germline CDR1 and CDR2: WSHSY and SAAADI. The ends lost 1 base at V and 9 bases at J; junction bases unmatched: 7. CDR3 sequence reads: CASSEWRLAGVSEQFF. CDR3 nucleotides: TGCGCCAGCAGTGAGTGGCGACTAGCGGGAGTCAGTGAGCAGTTCTTC.

This clonotype has a count of ten or more. The V gene is TRBV7-8, the J gene TRBJ2-5, with D perhaps TRBD1 (5 bases). CDR3 length equals 14 residues. V was clipped by 5 bases and J by 5 bases, with 15 bases between them. Looked up from germline, CDR1 is SGHVS and CDR2 is FQNEAQ. The CDR3 DNA follows: TGTGCCAGCAGCGCCGTTGGGGCCTCGGAGACCCAGTACTTC. Amino acid sequence: CASSAVGASETQYF.

This clonotype has a count of ten or more. The chain has TRBV19 and TRBJ2-1; D not certain. Germline CDR1 is LNHDA and CDR2 is SQIVND (reference sequence). This CDR3 is built from 16 residues. Deletions cut 3 bases from V and 2 bases from J, with 14 bases between. CDR3 nucleotide sequence: TGTGCCAGTAGTATCGATTTCCAGTGGGCCTACAATGAGCAGTTCTTC. As protein: CASSIDFQWAYNEQFF.

This clonotype came up many times. CDR3 sequence (DNA): TGCGCCAGCAGCCAAGAAATGGCCCTACTAGCGGGAGGTACCGGGGAGCTGTTTTTT. Protein product: CASSQEMALLAGGTGELFF. The rearrangement uses TRBV4-1 and TRBJ2-2; 12 bases fit TRBD2. V dropped 0 bases and J dropped 5; count of bases not matched to a gene: 10. The CDR3 has 19 residues. Germline loops: CDR1 MGHRA, CDR2 YSYEKL.

At least ten counts were recorded for this clonotype. This chain joins TRBV28 and TRBJ1-5, with a possible D match to TRBD1 (5 bases). Per germline, CDR1 MDHEN and CDR2 SYDVKM. Trimming stripped 7 bases from V and 0 bases from J, with 10 bases between. This CDR3 contains 14 residues. The CDR3 spells CASNPGTSNQPQHF. The CDR3 DNA follows: TGTGCCAGCAATCCTGGGACTAGCAATCAGCCCCAGCATTTT.

This clonotype was counted many times. This rearrangement joins TRBV7-9 to TRBJ2-3, with D unresolved. The germline CDR1 and CDR2 sequences are SEHNR and FQNEAQ (reference sequence). The CDR3 is made up of 13 amino acids. V was clipped by 5 bases and J by 6 bases, with 12 bases between them. The CDR3 DNA sequence: TGTGCCAGCAGCCCAGAAGTCATGGATACGCAGTATTTT. Its translation is CASSPEVMDTQYF. The full variable domain, its missing parts supplied by reference TRBV7-9 and TRBJ2-3, is DTGVSQNPRHKITKRGQNVTFRCDPISEHNRLYWYRQTLGQGPEFLTYFQNEAQLEKSRLLSDRFSAERPKGSFSTLEIQRTEQGDSAMYLCASSPEVMDTQYFGPGTRLTVL.

This clonotype was recorded at least ten times. V usage is TRBV29-1 and J usage is TRBJ2-7; the match to TRBD2 covers 7 bases. Looked up from germline, CDR1 is SQVTM and CDR2 is ANQGSEA. J was trimmed by 2 bases and V by 4 bases; bases with no gene match: 11. The CDR3 has 15 amino acids. The CDR3 nucleotides are TGCAGCGTTGCCCCTGTGGGCGGGAGAACCTACGAGCAGTACTTC. Translating gives CSVAPVGGRTYEQYF.

This clonotype was observed at least ten times. The V and J genes are TRBV30 and TRBJ2-1; 10 bases are a match to TRBD2. Trimming took 1 base from V and 2 from J; bases not matched to a gene: 2. The CDR3 totals 15 residues. Germline V gene sequence: CDR1 GTSNPN, CDR2 SVGIG (reference sequence). DNA for the CDR3: TGTGCCTGGAGTGAACTAGCGGGAACCTACAATGAGCAGTTCTTC. As protein: CAWSELAGTYNEQFF.

In its sample, this clonotype was seen many times. This rearrangement joins TRBV27 to TRBJ2-7, with 10 nucleotides matching TRBD1. The CDR3 runs to 15 residues. J was trimmed by 3 bases and V by 4 bases; bases with no gene match: 6. Germline loops: CDR1 MNHEY, CDR2 SMNVEV (reference sequence). The CDR3 DNA reads TGTGCCAGCAGTTCCGCCCGGACAGGGGGCTACGAGCAGTACTTC. It specifies CASSSARTGGYEQYF.

The J gene is TRBJ2-2, the V gene TRBV11-3; 10 bases align to TRBD2. Germline lookup yields CDR1 SGHNT and CDR2 YENEEA. V shed 5 bases, J shed 1 base, and the junction held 4 bases outside the gene matches. The CDR3 loop spans 16 amino acids. The CDR3 nucleotides read TGTGCCAGCAGCACTCGGACTAGCGGGAACACCGGGGAGCTGTTTTTT. It specifies CASSTRTSGNTGELFF.

On this clonotype: A much larger clone differs from this one at a single base, so this may be a read error. The gene calls are TRBV4-1 and TRBJ2-7; no clear D gene. The CDR3 contains 13 residues. Trimming removed 5 bases from V and 5 bases from J, with 13 bases in between. From germline, CDR1 is MGHRA and CDR2 YSYEKL. The CDR3 coding sequence is TGCGCCAGCAGCTCCTTAGCTATCCACGAGCAGTACTTC. Its protein is CASSSLAIHEQYF.

As regards this clonotype: Just one base apart from a much larger clone, this may be a read error. This chain uses TRBV28 with TRBJ2-3; no definite D call. The germline V gene encodes CDR1 MDHEN and CDR2 SYDVKM. The CDR3 sequence is 14 residues long. CDR3 sequence reads: CANSLKSKTDTQYF. The CDR3 region has the DNA TGTGCCAACAGTTTAAAGAGTAAAACAGATACGCAGTATTTT.